These 10 T cell receptor beta chains came from one sample sequenced in a study of cytomegalovirus exposure and HLA in healthy donors. Vbeta (60) and Jbeta (13) primers were used in the PCR. The protocol was immunoSEQ multiplex PCR, while the TCRdb copy is restricted to in-frame clones and leaves out a portion. The sample comprises under 200,000 clones, 78% of which are singletons, and approximately 3.4% rests with the top ten. Input material: PBMCs. These receptors came from a woman between 45 and 60 years old in good health and CMV-seropositive.

The chain couples TRBV9 to TRBJ1-2; TRBD1 matches 8 bases. The CDR3 is 14 residues long. Germline V gene data show CDR1 as SGDLS and CDR2 as YYNGEE. V gave up 4 bases and J gave up 4 bases; unmatched junction bases: 6. The CDR3 region has the DNA TGTGCCAGCAGCCCCGGACAGGGTAGCTATGGCTACACCTTC. It translates to CASSPGQGSYGYTF.

This clone is a singleton in its sample. The CDR3 protein is CASSVGDRSYEQYF. As DNA, the CDR3 is TGTGCCAGCAGCGTAGGAGACAGGTCCTACGAGCAGTACTTC. The V call is TRBV9, the J call TRBJ2-7; TRBD1 is a possible D gene (6 bases). Germline lookup yields CDR1 SGDLS and CDR2 YYNGEE. V lost 0 bases, J lost 1 base, and 8 bases lay in between. This CDR3 is built from 14 residues.

In DNA form, the CDR3 reads TGTGCCAGCAGCTTAGGACAGAGACCTGAAGCTTTCTTT. Its protein is CASSLGQRPEAFF. This sequence joins TRBV7-8 and TRBJ1-1, with a tentative D call TRBD1 (5 bases). CDR1 is SGHVS and CDR2 is FQNEAQ in the germline V gene. The CDR3 length is 13 residues. The V gene lost 1 base and the J gene lost 6 bases, with 9 bases spanning the gap.

The DNA of the CDR3 is TGTGCCAGCTCACCAGATCTAAATCAGCCCCAGCATTTT. The encoded protein is CASSPDLNQPQHF. This chain connects TRBV18 to TRBJ1-5; unclear D gene. The CDR3 is made up of 13 amino acids. Germline V gene data show CDR1 as KGHSH and CDR2 as LQKENI. Trimming cost V 2 bases and J 4 bases, with 6 bases left between them.

The V and J genes are TRBV19 and TRBJ1-4; D gene uncertain. Germline V CDR1 and CDR2: LNHDA, SQIVND (reference sequence). Trimming left V 3 bases short and J 3 bases short, with 14 bases between. The CDR3 is 16 residues long. CDR3 nucleotides: TGTGCCAGTAGTATGCGGCGCTCTGGCGCTAATGAAAAACTGTTTTTT. Its protein is CASSMRRSGANEKLFF.

The CDR3 reads CASSLMGATNTEAFF. The CDR3 nucleotides read TGTGCCAGCAGCTTAATGGGGGCCACGAACACTGAAGCTTTCTTT. The rearrangement links TRBV7-2 to TRBJ1-1, with D possibly being TRBD1 (6 bases). Trimming removed 2 bases at V and 1 base at J, with 11 bases between. The germline V gene encodes CDR1 SGHTA and CDR2 FQGNSA. The CDR3 length is 15 residues. Supplemented by reference TRBV7-2 and TRBJ1-1, the full variable domain reads GAGVSQSPSNKVTEKGKDVELRCDPISGHTALYWYRQSLGQGLEFLIYFQGNSAPDKSGLPSDRFSAERTGGSVSTLTIQRTQQEDSAVYLCASSLMGATNTEAFFGQGTRLTVV.

In regard to this clone: Germline is not matched at one junction end, which may reflect a read error. This chain joins TRBV7-9 and TRBJ1-4; D gene ambiguous. Germline loops: CDR1 SEHNR, CDR2 FQNEAQ (reference sequence). The CDR3 runs to 13 residues. CDR3 DNA sequence: TGTTCCAGCAGCTCCCAGCGAGGTGAAAAACTGTTTTTT. Its protein product is CSSSSQRGEKLFF. The full variable domain, completed using reference TRBV7-9 and TRBJ1-4, is DTGVSQNPRHKITKRGQNVTFRCDPISEHNRLYWYRQTLGQGPEFLTYFQNEAQLEKSRLLSDRFSAERPKGSFSTLEIQRTEQGDSAMYLCSSSSQRGEKLFFGSGTQLSVL.

This clone was detected a few times. The chain links TRBV7-2 to TRBJ1-5, with D hard to call. Looked up from germline, CDR1 is SGHTA and CDR2 is FQGNSA. The V and J ends lost 3 bases and 9 bases respectively, with 9 bases between them. The CDR3 spans 12 residues. The CDR3 bases are TGTGCCAGCAGCTTGGACTATGGGCCCCAGCATTTT. This gives the protein CASSLDYGPQHF.

The chain is built from TRBV6-5 and TRBJ2-5, with TRBD1 matching 7 bases. The germline V gene encodes CDR1 MNHEY and CDR2 SVGAGI. J was trimmed by 5 bases and V by 6 bases; bases with no gene match: 12. This CDR3 has 15 amino acids. Written as DNA, the CDR3 is TGTGCCAGCAGATCCGCCCGACAGGGTCGGGAGACCCAGTACTTC. It codes for CASRSARQGRETQYF.

Of note for this clone: A read error may produce the germline difference seen at one junction end. V usage is TRBV9 and J usage is TRBJ2-3; tentatively, D is TRBD2 (6 bases). Germline V gives CDR1 SGDLS, CDR2 YYNGEE. The CDR3 runs 17 residues. DNA of the CDR3: TGTGCCAGCAGCGCCCACCGGGACTCAAGGGTCCCAGATAGGCAGTATTTT. Its translation: CASSAHRDSRVPDRQYF.